The next 32 T cell receptor beta chains were all read from a single sample in a study of cytotoxic CD8 clonotypes in ibrutinib-treated CLL. TCRdb keeps only in-frame clones here, not all; method: immunoSEQ multiplex PCR. The sample has roughly 60,000 clones; roughly 71% are singletons. The material sequenced was PBMCs, taken after 12 months of ibrutinib treatment. The receptor source for this set is a human donor with chronic lymphocytic leukemia.

The V gene is TRBV6-6, the J gene TRBJ2-3, with TRBD2 matching 8 bases. The CDR3 contains 16 residues. Per germline, CDR1 MNHNY and CDR2 SVGAGI (reference sequence). V lost 0 bases and J lost 3; bases outside the gene matches: 5. The CDR3 DNA follows: TGTGCCAGCAGTTACTCTGGAGCGGGAGTGACAGATACGCAGTATTTT. Encoded protein: CASSYSGAGVTDTQYF.

This clone was seen just once. DNA of the CDR3: TGTGCCTGGAAAGGCGGCCCGAACACCGGGGAGCTGTTTTTT. Its translation: CAWKGGPNTGELFF. The chain is built from TRBV30 and TRBJ2-2, with no clear D. The CDR3 extends over 14 amino acids. V lost 4 bases and J lost 0, with 9 bases in between. CDR1 GTSNPN and CDR2 SVGIG come from the germline V gene (reference sequence).

This sequence joins TRBV19 and TRBJ1-3; D is unclear. V shed 5 bases and J shed 10 bases, with 12 bases lying between them. The CDR3 covers 12 residues. CDR1 and CDR2 (germline): LNHDA, SQIVND (reference sequence). CDR3 amino acids: CASSFGLNTIYF. The CDR3 nucleotides read TGTGCCAGTAGTTTCGGTCTCAATACCATATATTTT. Supplemented by reference TRBV19 and TRBJ1-3, the full variable domain reads DGGITQSPKYLFRKEGQNVTLSCEQNLNHDAMYWYRQDPGQGLRLIYYSQIVNDFQKGDIAEGYSVSREKKESFPLTVTSAQKNPTAFYLCASSFGLNTIYFGEGSWLTVV.

This clone was counted a few times. This chain links TRBV6-1 with TRBJ2-2; 12 bases agree with TRBD2. CDR1 is MNHNS and CDR2 is SASEGT in the germline V gene. This CDR3 has 15 residues. V was pared by 7 bases and J by 6 bases, with 6 bases of the junction left unmatched. The CDR3 DNA reads as TGTGCCAGCACCGAGACTAGCGGGAGAGCCGGGGAGCTGTTTTTT. This translates into CASTETSGRAGELFF.

In its sample, this clone was seen a few times. The rearrangement links TRBV6-5 to TRBJ2-5, with 7 bases that match TRBD1. CDR3 size: 11 residues. Germline CDR1 MNHEY, CDR2 SVGAGI. Trimming removed 6 bases from V and 7 bases from J; junction bases left unmatched: 2. The CDR3 loop is CASSSGGTQYF. The CDR3, as DNA: TGTGCCAGCAGCTCAGGGGGGACCCAGTACTTC.

The chain carries TRBV30 and TRBJ1-2; 9 bases line up with TRBD1. V shed 2 bases and J 7 bases; nucleotides not matched to a gene: 5. Germline V lookup: CDR1 GTSNPN, CDR2 SVGIG (reference sequence). This CDR3 has 13 residues. The CDR3 protein is CAWSPGQGFGYTF. The CDR3 nucleotides read TGTGCCTGGAGTCCCGGACAGGGGTTTGGCTACACCTTC.

The V gene is TRBV9, the J gene TRBJ1-5; D is undetermined. The CDR3 totals 14 residues. V was cut by 0 bases and J by 6 bases, with 10 bases left in between. The germline V gene has CDR1 SGDLS and CDR2 YYNGEE. CDR3 DNA: TGTGCCAGCAGCGTAGACGCCGCGGGTCAGCCCCAGCATTTT. Its translation is CASSVDAAGQPQHF.

This chain connects TRBV2 to TRBJ2-2; TRBD1 matches 9 bases. In germline, CDR1 is SNHLY, CDR2 FYNNEI. This CDR3 comprises 14 residues. V was clipped by 7 bases and J by 6 bases; unmatched bases: 6. The CDR3 loop reads CASISGQGSGELFF. CDR3 sequence (DNA): TGTGCCAGCATTTCAGGACAGGGGTCCGGGGAGCTGTTTTTT.

This clone was counted only a few times. V and J are TRBV28 and TRBJ1-5; unclear D gene. Germline V gives CDR1 MDHEN, CDR2 SYDVKM. The V end lost 5 bases, the J end lost 7 bases, and 15 bases lay between the germline ends. CDR3 length: 14 residues. The CDR3 region is CASSLAVVGQPQHF. In DNA form, the CDR3 reads TGTGCCAGCAGTCTAGCTGTCGTGGGCCAGCCCCAGCATTTT.

This clone has just a few counts. This chain links TRBV5-3 with TRBJ1-4; no definite D call. TRBV5-3 is an open reading frame, and its role is uncertain. The V and J ends lost 7 bases and 8 bases respectively, with 9 bases between them. This CDR3 has 11 amino acids. CDR3 in amino acids: CARSRGEKLFF. CDR3 sequence (DNA): TGTGCCAGATCCAGAGGAGAAAAACTGTTTTTT.

This CDR3 is CASSLKNTEAFF. Written as DNA, the CDR3 is TGCGCCAGCAGCTTAAAGAACACTGAAGCTTTCTTT. V usage is TRBV5-1 and J usage is TRBJ1-1; D is unclear. The CDR3 is made up of 12 amino acids. Trimming took 2 bases from V and 1 from J, leaving 3 bases between them. From germline, CDR1 is SGHRS and CDR2 YFSETQ.

The J gene is TRBJ2-7, the V gene TRBV4-1; D remains unclear. The CDR3 sequence is 15 residues long. The germline V gene has CDR1 MGHRA and CDR2 YSYEKL. Trimming stripped 1 base from V and 3 bases from J, with 13 bases between. The CDR3 region has the DNA TGCGCCAGCAGCCAAGGGTTCACAACTTACTACGAGCAGTACTTC. Protein product: CASSQGFTTYYEQYF.

This rearrangement joins TRBV27 to TRBJ1-2; 9 nucleotides match TRBD1. The CDR3 contains 14 residues. With V trimmed by 4 bases and J by 2 bases, 2 bases remained unmatched. Germline CDR1 reads MNHEY; CDR2 reads SMNVEV (reference sequence). CDR3 nucleotides: TGTGCCAGCAGTTCTACAGGGGGCAACTATGGCTACACCTTC. Amino acids: CASSSTGGNYGYTF.

In DNA form, the CDR3 reads TGTGCCAGCAGCGTAGCAGCCTCGGGCAGAGCCTACGAGCAGTACTTC. Its protein product is CASSVAASGRAYEQYF. J is TRBJ2-7 and V is TRBV9; D remains ambiguous. The CDR3 consists of 16 residues. Germline V gives CDR1 SGDLS, CDR2 YYNGEE. The germline V and J ends were trimmed by 0 bases and 2 bases, with 15 bases remaining between them. The whole variable domain, remainder taken from reference TRBV9 and TRBJ2-7, is DSGVTQTPKHLITATGQRVTLRCSPRSGDLSVYWYQQSLDQGLQFLIQYYNGEERAKGNILERFSAQQFPDLHSELNLSSLELGDSALYFCASSVAASGRAYEQYFGPGTRLTVT.

The J gene is TRBJ2-7, the V gene TRBV7-9, with 9 bases matching TRBD2. The CDR3 covers 16 residues. Germline-derived CDR1 and CDR2 are SEHNR and FQNEAQ (reference sequence). Trimming cost V 6 bases and J 6 bases; bases outside gene matches: 15. This chain's CDR3 is CASRSTSGRGLGEQYF. The DNA for the CDR3 is TGTGCCAGCAGATCGACTAGCGGAAGAGGGTTGGGCGAGCAGTACTTC.

The chain carries TRBV19 and TRBJ2-3; perhaps D is TRBD1 or TRBD2 (5 bases each). Trimming cost V 3 bases and J 0 bases, with 10 bases left between them. CDR3 length: 15 amino acids. Germline V lookup: CDR1 LNHDA, CDR2 SQIVND (reference sequence). The CDR3 DNA reads as TGTGCCAGTAGTATCATTGGGGACAGCACAGATACGCAGTATTTT. Translation: CASSIIGDSTDTQYF.

The chain is built from TRBV27 and TRBJ2-7; 9 bases agree with TRBD1. V lost 7 bases and J lost 3; bases outside the gene matches: 4. The length of the CDR3 is 13 residues. Looked up from germline, CDR1 is MNHEY and CDR2 is SMNVEV (reference sequence). The CDR3 DNA reads as TGTGCCAGCACCGGGACAGGGAACTACGAGCAGTACTTC. Protein product: CASTGTGNYEQYF.

The chain combines TRBV9 with TRBJ2-1; D is unresolved. CDR1 SGDLS and CDR2 YYNGEE come from the germline V gene. CDR3 length equals 15 residues. Trimming shortened V by 3 bases and J by 0 bases, and 10 bases separated the two germline ends. The CDR3 nucleotides read TGTGCCAGCAGCGAAAGACTTGCCTCCTACAATGAGCAGTTCTTC. Translated: CASSERLASYNEQFF.

There are a few counts of this clone. The V gene is TRBV6-6, the J gene TRBJ2-3; 10 positions agree with TRBD1. CDR1 is MNHNY, CDR2 SVGAGI, per germline (reference sequence). The V segment lost 7 bases and the J segment 3 bases; nucleotides outside the gene matches: 4. This CDR3 comprises 14 residues. CDR3 bases: TGTGCCAGCAAAGCGGACAGGGGGACAGATACGCAGTATTTT. As protein: CASKADRGTDTQYF.

The chain links TRBV6-5 to TRBJ1-5; possibly TRBD1 for D (6 bases). The CDR3 extends over 15 amino acids. V lost 5 bases to trimming and J lost 7 bases, with 18 bases between them. Germline V lookup: CDR1 MNHEY, CDR2 SVGAGI. The CDR3 here is CASSINRDAVQPQHF. DNA for the CDR3: TGTGCCAGCAGTATAAACAGGGACGCGGTCCAGCCCCAGCATTTT.

The chain joins TRBV27 to TRBJ2-6; D may be TRBD1 or TRBD2 (5 bases each). V lost 8 bases, J lost 0 bases, and 17 bases lay in between. Germline values: CDR1 MNHEY, CDR2 SMNVEV (reference sequence). The CDR3 totals 17 residues. The CDR3 here is CASFPGTLVSGANVLTF. Here the CDR3 DNA reads TGTGCCAGCTTTCCGGGGACCCTGGTCTCTGGGGCCAACGTCCTGACTTTC.

This chain connects TRBV5-6 to TRBJ1-4; possible D gene TRBD1, 6 bases. Germline CDR1 reads SGHDT; CDR2 reads YYEEEE. The CDR3 is 17 amino acids. Trimming took off 4 bases at V and 0 bases at J, with 16 bases between the two ends. This chain's CDR3 is CASSRRLGTTTNEKLFF. The CDR3 bases are TGTGCCAGCAGCCGCCGCCTCGGGACAACAACTAATGAAAAACTGTTTTTT. Supplemented by reference TRBV5-6 and TRBJ1-4, the full variable domain reads DAGVTQSPTHLIKTRGQQVTLRCSPKSGHDTVSWYQQALGQGPQFIFQYYEEEERQRGNFPDRFSGHQFPNYSSELNVNALLLGDSALYLCASSRRLGTTTNEKLFFGSGTQLSVL.

V is TRBV9 and J is TRBJ2-7; D perhaps matches TRBD2 (5 bases). Germline assignment: CDR1 SGDLS and CDR2 YYNGEE. V gave up 0 bases and J gave up 6 bases, with 13 bases separating them. The CDR3 totals 14 residues. This CDR3 is CASSVAGFGGEQYF. The CDR3 nucleotides read TGTGCCAGCAGCGTAGCTGGGTTTGGAGGCGAGCAGTACTTC.

The J gene is TRBJ2-7, the V gene TRBV6-5; D unresolved. Germline CDR1 and CDR2: MNHEY and SVGAGI. The CDR3 is 13 amino acids. The V end lost 2 bases, the J end lost 2 bases, and 7 bases lay between the germline ends. CDR3 nucleotides: TGTGCCAGCAGTTACAGTTCCACCTACGAGCAGTACTTC. This sequence encodes CASSYSSTYEQYF.

This clone came up many times. The rearrangement joins TRBV7-6 to TRBJ2-2; D is undetermined. The germline gives CDR1 SGHVS, CDR2 FNYEAQ. The CDR3 loop spans 15 amino acids. V was clipped by 1 base and J by 3 bases, with 9 bases between them. CDR3 amino acids: CASSLGSLDTGELFF. In DNA form, the CDR3 reads TGTGCCAGCAGCTTAGGGAGCCTGGACACCGGGGAGCTGTTTTTT. The full variable domain, rest sourced from reference TRBV7-6 and TRBJ2-2, is GAGVSQSPRYKVTKRGQDVALRCDPISGHVSLYWYRQALGQGPEFLTYFNYEAQQDKSGLPNDRFSAERPEGSISTLTIQRTEQRDSAMYRCASSLGSLDTGELFFGEGSRLTVL.

The chain joins TRBV28 to TRBJ2-1; D might be TRBD2 (5 bases). CDR1 and CDR2 from the germline V gene are MDHEN and SYDVKM. The CDR3 extends over 12 amino acids. Deletions cut 7 bases from V and 10 bases from J, with 14 bases between. The CDR3 here is CASTFGVREQFF. CDR3 nucleotides: TGTGCCAGCACCTTCGGGGTGCGGGAGCAGTTCTTC.

This clone was seen once. Other DNA sequences of this sample code for an identical CDR3. V is TRBV30 and J is TRBJ1-1, with D hard to call. Looked up from germline, CDR1 is GTSNPN and CDR2 is SVGIG (reference sequence). This CDR3 is 13 amino acids long. Trimming took 3 bases from V and 4 from J, leaving 12 bases between them. The CDR3 sequence is CAWRPGYGTEAFF. CDR3 DNA sequence: TGTGCCTGGAGGCCGGGATACGGCACTGAAGCTTTCTTT.

This clone has just one count. The DNA of the CDR3 is TGTGCCAGTAGTATTGGACTAGCGGGAGCATGGTACGAGCAGTACTTC. Residues: CASSIGLAGAWYEQYF. The V and J genes are TRBV19 and TRBJ2-7; 13 bases match TRBD2. This CDR3 spans 16 amino acids. With V trimmed by 3 bases and J by 4 bases, 6 bases remained unmatched. Germline assignment: CDR1 LNHDA and CDR2 SQIVND (reference sequence).

The rearrangement joins TRBV19 to TRBJ2-2, with D tentatively TRBD1 or TRBD2 (6 bases each). CDR3 size: 16 residues. Germline CDR1 and CDR2: LNHDA and SQIVND (reference sequence). The ends were cut back, 7 bases at V and 1 base at J, with 16 bases in the middle. The CDR3 is CASTGWGAENTGELFF. The CDR3 DNA reads TGTGCCAGTACGGGGTGGGGGGCGGAGAACACCGGGGAGCTGTTTTTT.

The chain is built from TRBV28 and TRBJ2-2; D unclear. V lost 7 bases to trimming and J lost 4 bases, with 22 bases between them. Germline values: CDR1 MDHEN, CDR2 SYDVKM. The CDR3 is 17 amino acids. The CDR3 DNA reads as TGTGCCAGCAACCCTACGTTTGCAGGACCCTTCACCGGGGAGCTGTTTTTT. The encoded protein is CASNPTFAGPFTGELFF.

The chain joins TRBV19 to TRBJ1-4; D unclear. The CDR3 contains 17 residues. The V and J ends lost 7 bases and 0 bases respectively, with 18 bases between them. The V gene's germline CDR1 is LNHDA and CDR2 SQIVND (reference sequence). In DNA, the CDR3 is TGTGCCAGTACGAGTAGGACGGATCCTACAACTAATGAAAAACTGTTTTTT. Protein: CASTSRTDPTTNEKLFF.

This clone was seen only a few times. The V call is TRBV30, the J call TRBJ1-2; 9 positions match TRBD1. The CDR3 extends over 15 amino acids. Germline lookup yields CDR1 GTSNPN and CDR2 SVGIG (reference sequence). J lost 7 bases, V lost 3 bases, and 12 bases had no gene match. This chain's CDR3 is CAWSVPDRGFGGYTF. CDR3 DNA: TGTGCCTGGAGCGTACCTGACAGGGGGTTCGGTGGCTACACCTTC.